Described below is a single T cell receptor beta chain sequence and its context. The source of the sample is a study of blood T cell repertoires in COVID-19. Background on the study: Sources were T cells, B-cell-depleted T cells, or PBMCs; the material itself was cDNA or gDNA.

CDR3 length: 16 amino acids. Germline CDR1 is LGHNA and CDR2 is YSLEER. V dropped 4 bases and J dropped 5; count of bases not matched to a gene: 6. The Seattle patients, enrolled during active infection, were followed longitudinally. In the original processing: How many nucleated cells were present was estimated from reference gene primer amplification. Some clones are missing from TCRdb's copy, which holds only in-frame ones; the method was immunoSEQ multiplex PCR. V and J calls and clone size are given by that table; D and trimming were obtained from the DNA. The sample shows 250,000 to 350,000 clones, about 80% of them seen only once.

The rearrangement uses TRBV4-3 and TRBJ2-5; 14 bases fit TRBD2. The TCR originated in a person aged 70 to 80 with COVID-19, enrolled during active disease. The sequencing input was peripheral blood. The CDR3 sequence is CASSLGTSGSRETQYF. Here the CDR3 DNA reads TGCGCCAGCAGCCTCGGGACTAGCGGGAGTAGGGAGACCCAGTACTTC.